The 31 T cell receptor beta chains in this list originate from one sample, sequenced in a study of blood T cell repertoires in COVID-19. Libraries were prepared by immunoSEQ multiplex PCR; TCRdb keeps only in-frame clonotypes and omits some of them. Of about 150,000 clones in the sample, around 89% were seen once. Material: peripheral blood. Every receptor here comes from a woman aged 40 to 49 with acute or convalescent COVID-19.

The chain employs TRBV6-5 and TRBJ2-7; D is uncertain. The V end lost 6 bases, the J end lost 3 bases, and 3 bases lay between the germline ends. The CDR3 sequence is 10 residues long. Germline-derived CDR1 and CDR2 are MNHEY and SVGAGI. CDR3 nucleotide sequence: TGTGCCAGCAGGAGCTACGAGCAGTACTTC. Translated, it gives CASRSYEQYF.

The J gene is TRBJ2-7, the V gene TRBV10-1; 10 bases agree with TRBD2. The V gene's germline CDR1 is WNHNN and CDR2 SYGVQD (reference sequence). The J segment lost 5 bases and the V segment lost 6 bases, leaving 4 bases of the junction unmatched. The CDR3 has 13 amino acids. In DNA, the CDR3 is TGCGCCAGCAGGTACCTAGCGGGAGACGAGCAGTACTTC. It is translated as CASRYLAGDEQYF.

The V gene is TRBV27, the J gene TRBJ1-1; 7 nucleotides match TRBD1. The germline gives CDR1 MNHEY, CDR2 SMNVEV (reference sequence). CDR3 length equals 14 residues. The J segment lost 4 bases and the V segment lost 6 bases, leaving 8 bases of the junction unmatched. The CDR3, as DNA: TGTGCCAGCAGGCCGACAGGGATGATCACTGAAGCTTTCTTT. This sequence encodes CASRPTGMITEAFF.

The rearrangement links TRBV6-5 to TRBJ1-2; D is perhaps TRBD1 (6 bases). CDR1 is MNHEY and CDR2 is SVGAGI in the germline V gene. This CDR3 has 14 amino acids. The V and J ends lost 7 bases and 4 bases respectively, with 16 bases between them. This chain's CDR3 is CASKGAGVGYGYTF. The DNA for the CDR3 is TGTGCCAGCAAGGGTGCAGGGGTGGGCTATGGCTACACCTTC.

The chain's CDR3 is CASRITQGSLGYTF. The CDR3, as DNA: TGTGCCAGCAGGATTACACAGGGAAGTCTTGGCTACACCTTC. This sequence joins TRBV2 and TRBJ1-2, with D possibly TRBD1 on 6 matching bases. This CDR3 comprises 14 residues. Germline V gene data show CDR1 as SNHLY and CDR2 as FYNNEI. Trimming removed 6 bases at V and 7 bases at J, with 18 bases between. The whole variable domain, remainder taken from reference TRBV2 and TRBJ1-2, is EPEVTQTPSHQVTQMGQEVILRCVPISNHLYFYWYRQILGQKVEFLVSFYNNEISEKSEIFDDQFSVERPDGSNFTLKIRSTKLEDSAMYFCASRITQGSLGYTFGSGTRLTVV.

The gene calls are TRBV24-1 and TRBJ1-4; D remains unclear. Trimming removed 8 bases from V and 4 bases from J, with 7 bases in between. The CDR3 runs to 12 residues. The germline CDR1 and CDR2 sequences are KGHDR and SFDVKD. The CDR3 protein is CATTTDNEKLFF. In DNA form, the CDR3 reads TGTGCCACCACAACAGATAATGAAAAACTGTTTTTT.

The rearrangement uses TRBV5-1 and TRBJ1-1; no definite D call. The germline V gene encodes CDR1 SGHRS and CDR2 YFSETQ. The CDR3 contains 12 residues. V was clipped by 5 bases and J by 1 base, with 6 bases between them. The CDR3 reads CASSSENTEAFF. The CDR3 region has the DNA TGCGCCAGCAGTTCAGAGAACACTGAAGCTTTCTTT.

The chain combines TRBV3-1 (or the pseudogene TRBV3-2) with TRBJ2-7; D not resolved. V was pared by 3 bases and J by 3 bases, with 6 bases between. CDR3 size: 12 residues. The germline CDR1 and CDR2 sequences are LGHDT and YNNKEL (reference sequence). The CDR3 spells CASSHGSYEQYF. The CDR3 region has the DNA TGTGCCAGCAGCCATGGCAGCTACGAGCAGTACTTC.

This clone was detected only a few times. The gene calls are TRBV5-6 and TRBJ2-7; 7 bases are a match to TRBD1. The trim removed 4 bases at V and 1 base at J, leaving 5 bases unmatched. CDR1 and CDR2 from the germline V gene are SGHDT and YYEEEE. The CDR3 length is 14 residues. CDR3 nucleotide sequence: TGTGCCAGCAGCGAGGGACAGATTTCCTACGAGCAGTACTTC. Residues: CASSEGQISYEQYF.

The chain employs TRBV6-5 and TRBJ1-2, with 9 bases matching TRBD1. Germline V CDR1 and CDR2: MNHEY, SVGAGI. The length of the CDR3 is 13 residues. Germline trimming cut 5 bases from V and 8 bases from J; bases unmatched to any gene: 6. As DNA, the CDR3 is TGTGCCAGCAGTAGGACAGGGGAAGCCGGCTACACCTTC. Its translation is CASSRTGEAGYTF.

This clone has only a few counts. The chain joins TRBV5-4 to TRBJ2-7; maybe TRBD2 (5 bases). CDR3 length: 16 amino acids. V was cut by 4 bases and J by 0 bases, with 17 bases left in between. Germline CDR1 reads SGHNT; CDR2 reads YYREEE (reference sequence). CDR3 sequence reads: CASSTGLAALSYEQYF. In DNA form, the CDR3 reads TGTGCCAGCAGCACCGGACTGGCCGCCCTCTCCTACGAGCAGTACTTC.

V is TRBV25-1 and J is TRBJ2-7; D perhaps matches TRBD1 (5 bases). Germline loops: CDR1 MGHDK, CDR2 SYGVNS. The V gene lost 4 bases and the J gene lost 4 bases, with 26 bases spanning the gap. The CDR3 is made up of 18 amino acids. The CDR3 protein is CASSGQTTAYGKTYEQYF. In DNA form, the CDR3 reads TGTGCCAGCAGTGGACAGACAACCGCCTATGGTAAAACGTACGAGCAGTACTTC.

The genes are TRBV7-2 and TRBJ2-3; no reliable D call. The CDR3 consists of 14 residues. CDR1 is SGHTA and CDR2 is FQGNSA in the germline V gene. Trimming left V 4 bases short and J 1 base short, with 9 bases between. CDR3 DNA sequence: TGTGCCAGCAGCTACGGTTCGGGCACAGATACGCAGTATTTT. Amino acids: CASSYGSGTDTQYF.

Note on this clone: The sample holds other DNA sequences that translate to the same CDR3. The V call is TRBV5-1, the J call TRBJ2-3, with 7 bases matching TRBD2. The germline gives CDR1 SGHRS, CDR2 YFSETQ. There are 15 residues in the CDR3. Trimming at V came to 0 bases and at J to 1 base, leaving 2 bases not matched to a gene. CDR3 residues: CASSLGRGGTDTQYF. CDR3 bases: TGCGCCAGCAGCTTGGGCCGGGGGGGCACAGATACGCAGTATTTT. The whole variable domain, filled in from reference TRBV5-1 and TRBJ2-3, reads KAGVTQTPRYLIKTRGQQVTLSCSPISGHRSVSWYQQTPGQGLQFLFEYFSETQRNKGNFPGRFSGRQFSNSRSEMNVSTLELGDSALYLCASSLGRGGTDTQYFGPGTRLTVL.

V gene TRBV6-5 combines with J gene TRBJ1-3; unclear D gene. Trimming took 8 bases from V and 0 from J, leaving 11 bases between them. CDR1 and CDR2 from the germline V gene are MNHEY and SVGAGI. The CDR3 spans 14 residues. The CDR3 DNA reads TGTGCCAGCGAAAGACACCTCTCTGGAAACACCATATATTTT. Its protein product is CASERHLSGNTIYF.

The table lists this clone with a few counts. The chain links TRBV25-1 to TRBJ1-1; D gene uncertain. This CDR3 has 14 residues. Between the trimmed V and J ends, which lost 4 bases and 4 bases, there was a span of 13 bases. CDR1 is MGHDK and CDR2 is SYGVNS in the germline V gene. The chain's CDR3 is CASSGEGPTTEAFF. The CDR3 DNA follows: TGTGCCAGCAGTGGGGAGGGTCCGACCACTGAAGCTTTCTTT.

This clone was counted once. The chain is built from TRBV27 and TRBJ2-7, with 11 bases lining up with TRBD2. With V trimmed by 9 bases and J by 7 bases, 11 bases remained unmatched. Looked up from germline, CDR1 is MNHEY and CDR2 is SMNVEV (reference sequence). This CDR3 comprises 14 residues. The CDR3 protein is CASSTSGRRGEQYF. For the CDR3, the DNA is TGTGCCAGTTCTACTAGCGGGAGACGTGGGGAGCAGTACTTC.

J is TRBJ1-5 and V is TRBV5-8, with D possibly matching TRBD1 (6 bases). The CDR3 is 17 amino acids. V was clipped by 0 bases and J by 3 bases, with 16 bases between them. Germline V gives CDR1 SGHTS, CDR2 YDEGEE. The CDR3 DNA is TGTGCCAGCAGCTTGGACGATTCAGGGGACCACAATCAGCCCCAGCATTTT. Residues: CASSLDDSGDHNQPQHF.

This chain connects TRBV5-6 to TRBJ2-1; D gene uncertain. Germline V lookup: CDR1 SGHDT, CDR2 YYEEEE. Trimming cost V 3 bases and J 8 bases, with 12 bases left between them. The CDR3 consists of 13 residues. The CDR3 here is CASSSATTDEQFF. The CDR3 DNA is TGTGCCAGCAGCTCGGCTACTACGGATGAGCAGTTCTTC.

The chain is built from TRBV29-1 and TRBJ1-2; no reliable D call. The CDR3 spans 16 residues. Per germline, CDR1 SQVTM and CDR2 ANQGSEA. V lost 0 bases and J 7 bases, leaving 21 bases between the germline ends. Here the CDR3 DNA reads TGCAGCGTTGAAGAATATACCCTCGAGAAACGGGGTGGCTACACCTTC. Its protein product is CSVEEYTLEKRGGYTF.

This rearrangement joins TRBV5-1 to TRBJ2-3; 9 positions match TRBD2. Germline loops: CDR1 SGHRS, CDR2 YFSETQ. After removal of 4 bases from V and 5 bases from J, the junction contained 8 bases not matched to a gene. CDR3 length: 15 residues. In nucleotides, the CDR3 is TGCGCCAGCAGCCCGGCGGGACTAGCTGGAGATACGCAGTATTTT. The encoded protein is CASSPAGLAGDTQYF.

The CDR3 DNA sequence: TGTGCCAGTAGTGTCGGACAGGTCAATGAGCAGTTCTTC. Its translation: CASSVGQVNEQFF. The chain combines TRBV19 with TRBJ2-1; 7 bases are shared with TRBD1. Germline V gene lookup returns CDR1 LNHDA and CDR2 SQIVND (reference sequence). J gave up 6 bases and V 5 bases, and 4 bases lay outside the gene matches. The CDR3 runs to 13 residues.

V and J are TRBV7-3 and TRBJ2-7, with D possibly TRBD1 on 6 matching bases. The germline gives CDR1 SGHTA, CDR2 FQGTGA. V was shortened by 3 bases and J by 1 base, with 7 bases between the two germline ends. The CDR3 totals 13 residues. CDR3 sequence reads: CASSLDRSYEQYF. The CDR3 DNA follows: TGTGCCAGCAGCTTGGACAGATCCTACGAGCAGTACTTC. Full variable domain (remainder filled in from reference TRBV7-3 and TRBJ2-7): GAGVSQTPSNKVTEKGKYVELRCDPISGHTALYWYRQSLGQGPEFLIYFQGTGAADDSGLPNDRFFAVRPEGSVSTLKIQRTERGDSAVYLCASSLDRSYEQYFGPGTRLTVT.

The chain links TRBV30 to TRBJ2-7; 12 bases map to TRBD2. This CDR3 spans 14 amino acids. Germline V gene lookup returns CDR1 GTSNPN and CDR2 SVGIG (reference sequence). Trimming removed 0 bases from V and 11 bases from J; junction bases left unmatched: 8. The CDR3 DNA follows: TGTGCCTGGAGTGTAGCGACTAGCGGGAGTGGAAAGTACTTC. It yields the protein CAWSVATSGSGKYF.

The chain is built from TRBV7-3 and TRBJ2-3; 10 bases align to TRBD2. Germline V gene sequence: CDR1 SGHTA, CDR2 FQGTGA. The CDR3 is made up of 15 amino acids. J was trimmed by 4 bases and V by 1 base; bases with no gene match: 2. The CDR3 loop reads CASSLIAGGADTQYF. In DNA form, the CDR3 reads TGTGCCAGCAGCTTAATAGCGGGAGGTGCAGATACGCAGTATTTT.

The chain employs TRBV7-9 and TRBJ2-7, with D possibly being TRBD1 (5 bases). Trimming removed 5 bases from V and 2 bases from J, with 10 bases in between. CDR1 is SEHNR, CDR2 FQNEAQ, per germline (reference sequence). CDR3 size: 13 residues. The CDR3 loop reads CASSPDSPYEQYF. The CDR3 DNA reads as TGTGCCAGCAGCCCCGACAGTCCCTACGAGCAGTACTTC.

V usage is TRBV24-1 and J usage is TRBJ1-5; a weak D match, TRBD1 (6 bases). Germline V gives CDR1 KGHDR, CDR2 SFDVKD. This CDR3 is 15 amino acids long. Trimming pared 3 bases from V and 4 bases from J, leaving 12 bases between. The CDR3 sequence is CATSDPQGSNQPQHF. In DNA form, the CDR3 reads TGTGCCACCAGTGATCCACAGGGTAGTAATCAGCCCCAGCATTTT.

This chain joins TRBV27 and TRBJ2-4, with 12 positions matching TRBD1. CDR1 and CDR2 from the germline V gene are MNHEY and SMNVEV (reference sequence). The V segment lost 5 bases and the J segment 0 bases; nucleotides outside the gene matches: 14. The CDR3 runs 20 residues. CDR3 DNA sequence: TGTGCCAGCAGTACAAACTTTCCGGGACAGGGGGCCATAGCCAAAAACATTCAGTACTTC. Translation gives CASSTNFPGQGAIAKNIQYF.

This sequence joins TRBV2 and TRBJ1-1; D may be TRBD1 (5 bases). Germline values: CDR1 SNHLY, CDR2 FYNNEI. The CDR3 has 13 amino acids. Between the trimmed V and J ends, which lost 7 bases and 0 bases, there was a span of 9 bases. CDR3 sequence reads: CASNRQLNTEAFF. DNA for the CDR3: TGTGCCAGCAATAGACAGCTGAACACTGAAGCTTTCTTT. Complete variable domain (other parts from reference TRBV2 and TRBJ1-1): EPEVTQTPSHQVTQMGQEVILRCVPISNHLYFYWYRQILGQKVEFLVSFYNNEISEKSEIFDDQFSVERPDGSNFTLKIRSTKLEDSAMYFCASNRQLNTEAFFGQGTRLTVV.

V gene TRBV7-6 combines with J gene TRBJ2-1; 10 bases map to TRBD2. The germline V gene has CDR1 SGHVS and CDR2 FNYEAQ. The CDR3 covers 17 residues. V was clipped by 0 bases and J by 0 bases; unmatched bases: 2. CDR3 sequence (DNA): TGTGCCAGCAGCTTAGCGGCTAGCGGGAGCTCCTACAATGAGCAGTTCTTC. Its protein is CASSLAASGSSYNEQFF.

The CDR3 spells CASSPLQGPSYEQYF. DNA for the CDR3: TGCGCCAGCAGCCCTCTACAGGGCCCCTCCTACGAGCAGTACTTC. The J gene is TRBJ2-7, the V gene TRBV4-1; weak D call: TRBD1 (6 bases). The CDR3 length is 15 residues. From germline, CDR1 is MGHRA and CDR2 YSYEKL. V lost 4 bases and J lost 0, with 13 bases in between.